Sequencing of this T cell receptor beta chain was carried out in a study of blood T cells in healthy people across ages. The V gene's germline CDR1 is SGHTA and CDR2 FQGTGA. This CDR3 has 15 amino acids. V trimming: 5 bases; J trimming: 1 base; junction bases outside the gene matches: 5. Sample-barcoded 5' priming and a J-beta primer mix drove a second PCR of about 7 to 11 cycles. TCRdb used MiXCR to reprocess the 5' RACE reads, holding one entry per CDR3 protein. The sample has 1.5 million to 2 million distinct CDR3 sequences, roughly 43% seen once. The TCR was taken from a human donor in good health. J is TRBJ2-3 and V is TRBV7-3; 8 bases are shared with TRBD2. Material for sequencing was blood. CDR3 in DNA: TGTGCCAGCAGCACCGAAGCGGGGGGCACAGATACGCAGTATTTT. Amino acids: CASSTEAGGTDTQYF.